Listed here is a single T cell receptor beta chain. The record originates from a study of patients and donors after allogeneic stem cell transplantation. A single record per CDR3 protein comes from TCRdb applying MiXCR to the RT-PCR reads. This repertoire shows over 400,000 distinct CDR3 sequences, approximately 16% found once; its top ten account for 6.5% to 7.5%. Sequences were obtained from blood, either unsorted or a sorted T cell fraction (not recorded which). The sequence was collected from a human donor who was either an allogeneic HSCT recipient or a stem cell or donor lymphocyte infusion donor (not recorded which). It is not recorded whose cells these are; they may come from a transplant donor.

The CDR3, as DNA: TGCGCCAGCAGGTTAAGGGCCAGCTCTGGGGCCAACGTCCTGACTTTC. Its protein is CASRLRASSGANVLTF. The genes are TRBV5-1 and TRBJ2-6; D gene ambiguous. Germline CDR1 SGHRS, CDR2 YFSETQ. CDR3 size: 16 residues. V lost 5 bases and J lost 0, with 12 bases in between.